A selection of T cell receptor beta chains follows, all from one sample in a study of response to subunit inactivated influenza vaccine. TCRdb reanalysed the RT-PCR reads using MiXCR and keeps one entry per CDR3 protein. The top ten clones hold approximately 30% of a sample with 150,000 to 200,000 distinct CDR3 sequences, approximately 12% of them seen once. This sample also appeared in a second study, on T cells expressing NK-cell markers.

The sample consisted of CD8+ T cells sorted from PBMCs, taken 11 to 12 days after vaccination. These receptors were taken from a middle-aged man who received an inactivated influenza vaccine. Both conserved end residues are part of each CDR3. D genes are given only for firm matches. The size of a clone is reported for some rows only, either as once, few or many, or as a class for expanded clones.

j_call,d_call,v_call,clone_size,cdr3_aa,cdr3_nt
TRBJ2-3,TRBD2,TRBV27,NA,CASRLAGVVDTQYF,TGTGCCAGCCGACTAGCGGGAGTGGTTGATACGCAGTATTTT
TRBJ2-1,NA,TRBV6-5,once,CASSYGGTGPNEQFF,TGTGCCAGCAGTTACGGGGGGACCGGTCCCAATGAGCAGTTCTTC
TRBJ2-1,NA,TRBV13,few,CASSLGRATYNEQFF,TGTGCCAGCAGCTTAGGACGGGCCACCTACAATGAGCAGTTCTTC
TRBJ1-2,NA,TRBV2,many,CATTDGLDYGYTF,TGTGCCACGACGGACGGCCTGGACTATGGCTACACCTTC
TRBJ2-7,TRBD1,TRBV27,many,CASGRDRIHEQYF,TGTGCCAGCGGCCGGGACAGAATCCACGAGCAGTACTTC
TRBJ2-1,TRBD2,TRBV9,NA,CASSVVSGGFYNEQFF,TGTGCCAGCAGCGTAGTGAGCGGGGGATTCTACAATGAGCAGTTCTTC
TRBJ2-2,NA,TRBV2,NA,CASSSWGSNTGELFF,TGTGCCAGCAGTTCTTGGGGGTCGAACACCGGGGAGCTGTTTTTT
TRBJ2-1,NA,TRBV5-5,NA,CASSLTDNDQFF,TGTGCCAGCAGCTTGACAGACAATGATCAGTTCTTC
TRBJ2-7,NA,TRBV28,many,CASKFSSEQYF,TGTGCCAGCAAATTTAGTAGCGAGCAGTACTTC
TRBJ2-5,TRBD2,TRBV7-9,few,CASSHLNKPGGETQYF,TGTGCCAGCAGTCATCTGAATAAGCCGGGGGGAGAGACCCAGTACTTC
TRBJ1-1,TRBD1,TRBV6-5,many,CASSYTATGVTEAFF,TGTGCCAGCAGTTACACAGCTACAGGGGTCACTGAAGCTTTCTTT
TRBJ2-1,NA,TRBV29-1,NA,CSALDYNEQFF,TGCAGCGCCTTGGACTACAATGAGCAGTTCTTC
TRBJ2-3,TRBD2,TRBV12-3/TRBV12-4,NA,CASSGITVLAGAADTQYF,TGTGCCAGCAGCGGCATAACGGTTCTAGCGGGAGCAGCAGATACGCAGTATTTT
TRBJ2-5,NA,TRBV29-1,few,CSVHAGTQETQYF,TGCAGCGTCCATGCTGGGACCCAAGAGACCCAGTACTTC
TRBJ2-5,NA,TRBV15,few,CATSREAGQETQYF,TGTGCCACCAGCAGAGAAGCGGGCCAAGAGACCCAGTACTTC
TRBJ1-2,NA,TRBV4-3,few,CASSQEYLMKQPIRYGYTF,TGCGCCAGCAGCCAAGAATATCTTATGAAACAGCCCATCCGCTATGGCTACACCTTC
TRBJ2-7,NA,TRBV20-1,few,CSARSRGYEQYF,TGCAGTGCTAGATCCCGGGGCTACGAGCAGTACTTC
TRBJ2-2,TRBD2,TRBV5-1,once,CASRIGAGELSF,TGCGCCAGCAGAATAGGGGCGGGGGAGCTGTCTTTT
TRBJ2-5,TRBD2,TRBV20-1,few,CSARDRSGRTVETQYF,TGCAGTGCTAGAGATCGAAGCGGGAGGACTGTAGAGACCCAGTACTTC
TRBJ1-1,NA,TRBV10-3,NA,CAICRTANTEAFF,TGTGCCATCTGCCGGACAGCGAACACTGAAGCTTTCTTT
TRBJ2-1,NA,TRBV2,few,CASRPVEGNFF,TGTGCCAGCAGGCCCGTTGAGGGTAACTTCTTC
TRBJ1-5,NA,TRBV12-3/TRBV12-4,few,CASSLTPNDGPQHF,TGTGCCAGCAGTTTAACTCCCAACGACGGGCCCCAGCATTTT
TRBJ2-1,NA,TRBV6-2/TRBV6-3,many,CASKLIQEFREQFF,TGTGCCAGCAAGCTGATACAGGAGTTCAGGGAGCAGTTCTTC
TRBJ2-2,TRBD1,TRBV24-1,NA,CATSSYRGIGTGELFF,TGTGCCACCAGTTCCTACAGGGGGATCGGCACCGGGGAGCTGTTTTTT
TRBJ2-3,TRBD2,TRBV2,many,CASSEGLAGGGIDTQYF,TGTGCCAGCAGTGAAGGGCTAGCGGGGGGAGGTATAGATACGCAGTATTTT
TRBJ1-2,NA,TRBV29-1,medium-sized,CSVEDGSRGDYGYTF,TGCAGCGTTGAAGATGGCAGCCGGGGGGACTATGGCTACACCTTC
TRBJ2-7,NA,TRBV7-2,NA,CASSETLGYAYEQYF,TGTGCCAGCAGCGAGACGTTGGGATACGCCTACGAGCAGTACTTC